The next 6 T cell receptor beta chains were all read from a single sample in a study of untreated major depressive disorder. Study observations and caveats: CD4+ T cells from depressed patients used TRBV05-01 (Vbeta 5.1) more often than controls.

The assay was immunoSEQ multiplex PCR, and TCRdb's table has in-frame clones only and misses some. The repertoire holds 20,000 or so clones, about 92% seen once, with 0.45% to 0.7% in the top ten. These receptors lack a known antigen. The sequencing sample was made of CD4+ T cells from PBMCs. Receptors originate from a woman between 35 and 50 years old with major depressive disorder.

This sequence joins TRBV5-4 and TRBJ2-1; 7 nucleotides match TRBD1. Germline V gene data show CDR1 as SGHNT and CDR2 as YYREEE (reference sequence). V lost 3 bases and J lost 16; bases outside the gene matches: 7. The CDR3 covers 11 residues. The CDR3 region has the DNA TGTGCCAGCAGCTACCGGGACAGTAAATTCTTC. Protein product: CASSYRDSKFF.

The genes are TRBV6-1 and TRBJ1-6; D possibly corresponds to TRBD1 (6 bases). V lost 8 bases and J 5 bases, leaving 10 bases between the germline ends. CDR3 size: 13 residues. The germline V gene has CDR1 MNHNS and CDR2 SASEGT. The CDR3 reads CASLQGNNSPLHF. The CDR3 coding sequence is TGTGCCAGCCTACAGGGAAATAATTCACCCCTCCACTTT.

This clone showed up just once. The rearrangement joins TRBV10-3 to TRBJ1-3; D gene ambiguous. The germline CDR1 and CDR2 sequences are ENHRY and SYGVKD. This CDR3 contains 14 residues. The ends were cut back, 2 bases at V and 5 bases at J, with 10 bases in the middle. The DNA for the CDR3 is TGTGCCATCAGTGAGACGGGTTCTAGAAACACCATATATTTT. Residues: CAISETGSRNTIYF.

This chain uses TRBV5-4 with TRBJ1-2, with TRBD1 identical over 9 bases. The CDR3 sequence is 20 residues long. CDR1 is SGHNT, CDR2 YYREEE, per germline (reference sequence). V lost 5 bases and J lost 0; bases outside the gene matches: 20. The CDR3 nucleotides read TGTGCCAGCAGTCCTCAAACTGGACAGGGGCCGCGGGGGGCTAACTATGGCTACACCTTC. Protein sequence: CASSPQTGQGPRGANYGYTF. Complete variable domain (other parts from reference TRBV5-4 and TRBJ1-2): ETGVTQSPTHLIKTRGQQVTLRCSSQSGHNTVSWYQQALGQGPQFIFQYYREEENGRGNFPPRFSGLQFPNYSSELNVNALELDDSALYLCASSPQTGQGPRGANYGYTFGSGTRLTVV.

This clone was observed once. The rearrangement joins TRBV6-1 to TRBJ1-1, with no clear D. CDR1 MNHNS and CDR2 SASEGT come from the germline V gene. With 2 bases removed from V and 1 base from J, the gap between germline ends came to 8 bases. This CDR3 is 14 amino acids long. CDR3 sequence reads: CASSEPGTNTEAFF. The CDR3 bases are TGTGCCAGCAGTGAACCGGGAACGAACACTGAAGCTTTCTTT.

V gene TRBV4-1 combines with J gene TRBJ1-1; tentative D call: TRBD1 (6 bases). Germline CDR1 reads MGHRA; CDR2 reads YSYEKL. This CDR3 is built from 15 residues. V was cut by 4 bases and J by 2 bases, with 14 bases left in between. CDR3: CASSRHQGINTEAFF. DNA of the CDR3: TGCGCCAGCAGCCGACACCAGGGGATAAACACTGAAGCTTTCTTT.